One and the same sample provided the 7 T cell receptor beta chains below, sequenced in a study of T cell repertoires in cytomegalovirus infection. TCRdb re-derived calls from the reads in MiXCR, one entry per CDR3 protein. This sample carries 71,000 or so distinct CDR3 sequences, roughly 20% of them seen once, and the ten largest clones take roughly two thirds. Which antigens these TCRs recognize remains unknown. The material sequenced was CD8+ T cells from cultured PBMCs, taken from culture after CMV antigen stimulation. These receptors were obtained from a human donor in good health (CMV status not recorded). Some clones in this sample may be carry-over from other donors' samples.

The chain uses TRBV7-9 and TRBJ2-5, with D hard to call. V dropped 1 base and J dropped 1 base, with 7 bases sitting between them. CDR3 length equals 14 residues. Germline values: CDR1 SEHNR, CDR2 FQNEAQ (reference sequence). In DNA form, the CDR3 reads TGTGCCAGCAGCTTAGGTCCCAGCCAAGAGACCCAGTACTTC. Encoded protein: CASSLGPSQETQYF.

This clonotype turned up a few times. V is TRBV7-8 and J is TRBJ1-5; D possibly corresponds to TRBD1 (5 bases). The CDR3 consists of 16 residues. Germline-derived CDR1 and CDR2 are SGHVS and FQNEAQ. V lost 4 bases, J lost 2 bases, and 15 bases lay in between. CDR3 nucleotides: TGTGCCAGCAGCTGGAGTAAAGGGACGGGCAATCAGCCCCAGCATTTT. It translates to CASSWSKGTGNQPQHF.

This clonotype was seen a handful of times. The CDR3 loop reads CASSLYLGGREAYNEQFF. The CDR3, as DNA: TGTGCCAGCAGTTTATACCTCGGGGGCAGGGAAGCCTACAATGAGCAGTTCTTC. The chain has TRBV28 and TRBJ2-1, with D tentatively TRBD1 or TRBD2 (6 bases each). The CDR3 is made up of 18 amino acids. V was shortened by 1 base and J by 2 bases, with 18 bases between the two germline ends. In germline, CDR1 is MDHEN, CDR2 SYDVKM.

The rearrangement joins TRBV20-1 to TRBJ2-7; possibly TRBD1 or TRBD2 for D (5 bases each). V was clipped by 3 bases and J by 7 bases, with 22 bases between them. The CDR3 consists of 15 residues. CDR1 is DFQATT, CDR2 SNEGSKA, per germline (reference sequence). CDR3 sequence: CSARAGTSSFYEQYF. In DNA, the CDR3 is TGCAGTGCTAGGGCCGGGACCTCATCTTTTTATGAGCAGTACTTC.

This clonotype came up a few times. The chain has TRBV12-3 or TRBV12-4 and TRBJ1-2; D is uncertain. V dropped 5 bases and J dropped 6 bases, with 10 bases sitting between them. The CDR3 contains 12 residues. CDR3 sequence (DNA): TGTGCCAGCAGTCCGGGGATTGATGGCTACACCTTC. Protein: CASSPGIDGYTF.

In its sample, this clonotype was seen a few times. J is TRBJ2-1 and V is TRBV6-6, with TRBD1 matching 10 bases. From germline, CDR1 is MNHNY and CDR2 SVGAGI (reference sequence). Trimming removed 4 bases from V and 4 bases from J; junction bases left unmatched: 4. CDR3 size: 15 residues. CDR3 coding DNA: TGTGCCAGCAGTTCGACAGGGGGCCTTTACAATGAGCAGTTCTTC. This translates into CASSSTGGLYNEQFF.

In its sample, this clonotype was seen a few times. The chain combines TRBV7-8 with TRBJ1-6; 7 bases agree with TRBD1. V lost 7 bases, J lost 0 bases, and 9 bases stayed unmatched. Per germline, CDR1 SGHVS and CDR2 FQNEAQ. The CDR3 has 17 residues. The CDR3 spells CASKEGGPISYNSPLHF. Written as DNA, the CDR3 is TGTGCCAGCAAGGAAGGGGGCCCCATCTCCTATAATTCACCCCTCCACTTT.